The 20 T cell receptor beta chains below were found in one sample sequenced in a study of T cells in Graves' hyperthyroidism and ophthalmopathy. The investigators amplified TCR beta CDR3 regions from RNA transcripts. The HTBI primer set was used in a first-round RT-PCR of the TCR CDR3. TCRdb reprocessed the multiplex PCR reads via MiXCR and lists one record per CDR3 protein. The repertoire holds roughly 250,000 distinct CDR3 sequences, with 13% to 15% as singletons. The specimen sequenced was blood. Receptors were obtained from a woman between 40 and 55 years old with Graves' hyperthyroidism that later progressed to Graves' ophthalmopathy.

This clonotype has more than one count but fewer than ten. This chain links TRBV20-1 with TRBJ2-1, with D tentatively TRBD2 (5 bases). The germline V gene has CDR1 DFQATT and CDR2 SNEGSKA (reference sequence). The CDR3 sequence is 11 residues long. The germline V and J ends were trimmed by 8 bases and 5 bases, with 10 bases remaining between them. The CDR3 DNA sequence: TGCAGTCCAAGCGGTCACAATGAGCAGTTCTTC. As protein: CSPSGHNEQFF.

This clonotype was observed many times. The chain joins TRBV6-1 to TRBJ1-1, with 7 nucleotides matching TRBD1. Germline-derived CDR1 and CDR2 are MNHNS and SASEGT. The CDR3 loop spans 15 amino acids. V was pared by 7 bases and J by 0 bases, with 8 bases of the junction left unmatched. The CDR3 nucleotides are TGTGCCAGCAAGCAGGGGGTTCCTGTGAACACTGAAGCTTTCTTT. It is translated as CASKQGVPVNTEAFF.

This clonotype appeared a few times. The gene calls are TRBV19 and TRBJ2-7, with TRBD1 identical over 9 bases. This CDR3 comprises 14 residues. J gave up 0 bases and V 9 bases, and 6 bases lay outside the gene matches. The germline CDR1 and CDR2 sequences are LNHDA and SQIVND (reference sequence). Here the CDR3 DNA reads TGTGCCAGAGTGGGGACAGGGACCTCCTACGAGCAGTACTTC. Translating it yields CARVGTGTSYEQYF.

The chain employs TRBV7-2 and TRBJ2-1; D is perhaps TRBD2 (5 bases). The CDR3 is made up of 13 amino acids. V gave up 7 bases and J gave up 4 bases, with 11 bases separating them. CDR1 is SGHTA, CDR2 FQGNSA, per germline. The CDR3 loop reads CASTRVHYNEQFF. The CDR3 DNA is TGTGCCAGCACGAGGGTGCATTACAATGAGCAGTTCTTC.

There are many counts of this clonotype. CDR3 DNA: TGTGCCAGCAGTTCGCCGGGACTAGTGCTAGAGACCCAGTACTTC. It is translated as CASSSPGLVLETQYF. V usage is TRBV28 and J usage is TRBJ2-5; 8 bases are shared with TRBD2. V dropped 4 bases and J dropped 4; count of bases not matched to a gene: 8. Germline CDR1 MDHEN, CDR2 SYDVKM. The CDR3 runs to 15 residues.

This clonotype has ten or more counts. J is TRBJ2-3 and V is TRBV6-1; TRBD1 agrees at 8 bases. The V gene's germline CDR1 is MNHNS and CDR2 SASEGT. The CDR3 has 15 residues. After removal of 6 bases from V and 0 bases from J, the junction contained 5 bases not matched to a gene. CDR3 sequence (DNA): TGTGCCAGCAGGCGGGACAGGCTTAGCACAGATACGCAGTATTTT. It encodes CASRRDRLSTDTQYF.

In its sample, this clonotype was seen many times. V usage is TRBV7-6 and J usage is TRBJ1-1; tentative D call: TRBD1 (6 bases). The V and J ends lost 5 bases and 0 bases respectively, with 16 bases between them. The CDR3 consists of 16 residues. Germline V gene lookup returns CDR1 SGHVS and CDR2 FNYEAQ. This CDR3 is CASSTQLQGLNTEAFF. The CDR3 nucleotides are TGTGCCAGCAGCACCCAATTACAGGGTTTGAACACTGAAGCTTTCTTT.

In its sample, this clonotype was seen a few times. At one end, the junction sequence differs from germline, possibly due to a read error. This sequence joins TRBV4-1 and TRBJ2-3; 11 bases are shared with TRBD2. Per the germline V gene, CDR1 is MGHRA and CDR2 is YSYEKL. This CDR3 region has 16 residues. CDR3 amino acids: CAGSIIAGGLTDTQYF. The DNA for the CDR3 is TGCGCCGGCAGCATTATAGCGGGAGGGCTCACAGATACGCAGTATTTT.

The sample holds a few counts of this clonotype. V is TRBV15 and J is TRBJ2-7, with a tentative D call TRBD1 (5 bases). V was pared by 0 bases and J by 3 bases, with 12 bases between. The germline V gene encodes CDR1 LNHNV and CDR2 YYDKDF (reference sequence). This CDR3 region has 15 residues. The CDR3 DNA is TGTGCCACCAGCAGAGATCAGGCAGGGATCTACGAGCAGTACTTC. This encodes CATSRDQAGIYEQYF. Full variable domain (rest looked up from reference TRBV15 and TRBJ2-7): DAMVIQNPRYQVTQFGKPVTLSCSQTLNHNVMYWYQQKSSQAPKLLFHYYDKDFNNEADTPDNFQSRRPNTSFCFLDIRSPGLGDTAMYLCATSRDQAGIYEQYFGPGTRLTVT.

As concerns this clonotype: A read error is possible here, since a much larger clone lies one base away. V is TRBV4-1 and J is TRBJ1-4, with 7 bases aligning to TRBD1. CDR1 and CDR2 from the germline V gene are MGHRA and YSYEKL. The CDR3 sequence is 18 residues long. The CDR3 DNA reads TGCGCCACCAGCCAAGTTGAGCAGGGGGTCGCAACTAATGAAAAACTGTTTTTT. Translating it yields CATSQVEQGVATNEKLFF.

This clonotype was seen many times. This sequence joins TRBV18 and TRBJ1-1, with D possibly TRBD1 on 6 matching bases. V lost 2 bases, J lost 1 base, and 8 bases lay in between. The length of the CDR3 is 14 residues. Germline-derived CDR1 and CDR2 are KGHSH and LQKENI. CDR3 loop: CASSPSRGNTEAFF. CDR3 sequence (DNA): TGTGCCAGCTCACCATCCAGGGGGAACACTGAAGCTTTCTTT.

This clonotype occurred a few times. A much more abundant neighbour one base away suggests this may be a read error. V usage is TRBV3-1 and J usage is TRBJ1-5, with 7 nucleotides matching TRBD1. The CDR3 covers 14 residues. The germline CDR1 and CDR2 sequences are LGHDT and YNNKEL (reference sequence). CDR3 amino acids: CASSHSGGGQPRHF. CDR3 DNA: TGTGCCAGCAGCCACTCAGGGGGGGGTCAGCCCCGGCATTTT.

In this sample, this clonotype turned up many times. The genes are TRBV5-1 and TRBJ2-1; D unclear. Trimming shortened V by 4 bases and J by 8 bases, and 19 bases separated the two germline ends. CDR3 length: 15 residues. CDR1 and CDR2 from the germline V gene are SGHRS and YFSETQ. CDR3 DNA: TGCGCCAGCAGCCCCCCCAAACGGCTGGGCGATGAGCAGTTCTTC. Encoded protein: CASSPPKRLGDEQFF.

This clonotype came up a few times. The CDR3 loop reads CASSTGVHNSPLHF. In nucleotides, the CDR3 is TGTGCCAGCAGCACAGGGGTTCATAATTCACCCCTCCACTTT. This rearrangement joins TRBV5-6 to TRBJ1-6; 7 bases fit TRBD1. Germline CDR1 reads SGHDT; CDR2 reads YYEEEE. V lost 4 bases to trimming and J lost 5 bases; unmatched junction nucleotides: 3. The CDR3 has 14 amino acids.

The gene calls are TRBV3-1 and TRBJ2-1, with a weak D call TRBD2 (5 bases). The CDR3 extends over 17 amino acids. The germline gives CDR1 LGHDT, CDR2 YNNKEL (reference sequence). V was shortened by 1 base and J by 4 bases, with 17 bases between the two germline ends. The CDR3 DNA reads as TGTGCCAGCAGCCAAGGCATTTTGGCGGGTGTTTACAATGAGCAGTTCTTC. Translating it yields CASSQGILAGVYNEQFF.

This clonotype has a count of ten or more. The chain employs TRBV28 and TRBJ2-3; TRBD2 matches at 11 bases. The CDR3 runs 19 residues. Germline V gene sequence: CDR1 MDHEN, CDR2 SYDVKM. The trim removed 4 bases at V and 0 bases at J, leaving 12 bases unmatched. CDR3 nucleotide sequence: TGTGCCAGCAGTTCAATCTGGGCGACTAGCGGGATAAGCACAGATACGCAGTATTTT. Translating gives CASSSIWATSGISTDTQYF.

This clonotype was seen at least ten times. This chain links TRBV3-1 with TRBJ2-1, with 7 bases matching TRBD2. CDR3 length: 16 residues. The junction had 11 bases not matched to a gene; V was cut back by 4 bases and J by 5 bases. Germline CDR1 is LGHDT and CDR2 is YNNKEL (reference sequence). CDR3 bases: TGTGCCAGCAGCCTCCCTTTTAAGGGAGGGGACAATGAGCAGTTCTTC. This sequence encodes CASSLPFKGGDNEQFF.

A word on this clonotype: The junction differs from germline at one of its ends, possibly a read error. This chain uses TRBV7-7 with TRBJ2-1; 10 bases are a match to TRBD1. This CDR3 has 16 amino acids. CDR1 is SSHAT and CDR2 is FNYEAQ in the germline V gene (reference sequence). DNA of the CDR3: TGTGCTAGCAGCCCGGGCGACAGGGGGCTGGGGGATGAGCAGTTCTTC. This gives the protein CASSPGDRGLGDEQFF. Combining the CDR3 with reference TRBV7-7 and TRBJ2-1 gives the whole variable domain GAGVSQSPRYKVTKRGQDVTLRCDPISSHATLYWYQQALGQGPEFLTYFNYEAQPDKSGLPSDRFSAERPEGSISTLTIQRTEQRDSAMYRCASSPGDRGLGDEQFFGPGTRLTVL.

This clonotype was observed a handful of times. The J gene is TRBJ2-5, the V gene TRBV12-3 or TRBV12-4, with 8 bases fitting TRBD2. The CDR3 spans 15 residues. V lost 5 bases to trimming and J lost 5 bases; unmatched junction nucleotides: 10. In DNA, the CDR3 is TGTGCCAGCAGTCCCCCCGCGGGCGGGGGGGAGACCCAGTACTTC. It codes for CASSPPAGGGETQYF.

This clonotype was observed many times. The CDR3 DNA reads TGTGCCAGCAGTTTAAGGGGGAGGGCCTACGAGCAGTACTTC. This codes for CASSLRGRAYEQYF. The gene calls are TRBV28 and TRBJ2-7; D is possibly TRBD2 (7 bases). Looked up from germline, CDR1 is MDHEN and CDR2 is SYDVKM. This CDR3 is built from 14 residues. Trimming removed 2 bases from V and 2 bases from J, with 10 bases in between.